This is a list of T cell receptor beta chains from one sample in a study of cytomegalovirus exposure and HLA in healthy donors. Repertoires were generated with immunoSEQ multiplex PCR, while TCRdb's copy carries only in-frame clones and drops some. The profile shows 150,000 or so clones, 80% to 90% of them singletons. The sequenced sample consisted of PBMCs. The source of these receptors is a woman under 30 in good health and CMV-seronegative. Both conserved end residues are part of each CDR3.

TRBV29-1 13 CSVEAGDSYGYTF
TRBV11-3 13 CASSQTGGETQYF
TRBV7-2 14 CASSSDYSNQPQHF
TRBV28 15 CAEELAIPPPDTQYF
TRBV5-1 15 CASSLEAGVAYEQYF
TRBV6-5 15 CASARRGFSTDTQYF
TRBV11-2 14 CASSLLAVHTEQYF
TRBV25-1 15 CASSTDRGFPYEQYF
TRBV19 17 CASSRGVSGNVGETQYF
TRBV6-5 13 CASSPSLSYEQYF
TRBV5-1 14 CASTKSGENTEAFF